A selection of T cell receptor beta chains follows, all from one sample in a study of blood T cell repertoires in COVID-19. Measured with immunoSEQ multiplex PCR; TCRdb has only the in-frame clones, and not every one. The sample shows about 230,000 clones, approximately 81% of them seen only once. The sequencing input was peripheral blood. The receptors originated from a woman older than 75 with acute or convalescent COVID-19. Both conserved end residues are part of each CDR3. A D gene is named only where the DNA matches it firmly. Some rows mark clone size as missing; the rest say once, few, many or name a class of expanded clone.

clone_size: once
d_call: TRBD2
v_call: TRBV2
j_call: TRBJ2-2
cdr3_aa: CASSGTPLATNTGELFF

clone_size: .
d_call: .
v_call: TRBV14
j_call: TRBJ1-2
cdr3_aa: CASSFAGSAGYTF

clone_size: .
d_call: .
v_call: TRBV21-1
j_call: TRBJ1-4
cdr3_aa: CASSNGVRQERYYATNEKLFF

clone_size: .
d_call: .
v_call: TRBV3-1/TRBV3-2
j_call: TRBJ1-3
cdr3_aa: CASSQAAVGNTIYF

clone_size: .
d_call: .
v_call: TRBV7-2
j_call: TRBJ1-6
cdr3_aa: CASIAAPTLTQRSPLHF

clone_size: .
d_call: TRBD2
v_call: TRBV7-2
j_call: TRBJ2-7
cdr3_aa: CASSLAWTSPDEQYF

clone_size: .
d_call: TRBD2
v_call: TRBV30
j_call: TRBJ2-3
cdr3_aa: CAWSVGIVAGGTTDTQYF

clone_size: .
d_call: .
v_call: TRBV19
j_call: TRBJ2-5
cdr3_aa: CASSMGTGQETQYF

clone_size: .
d_call: .
v_call: TRBV2
j_call: TRBJ1-5
cdr3_aa: CASSQQGIGNQPQHF

clone_size: .
d_call: .
v_call: TRBV7-9
j_call: TRBJ1-5
cdr3_aa: CASSLGGGQPQHF

clone_size: .
d_call: TRBD1
v_call: TRBV5-1
j_call: TRBJ1-2
cdr3_aa: CASSLSGGIAYGYTF

clone_size: .
d_call: .
v_call: TRBV2
j_call: TRBJ1-1
cdr3_aa: CASTSWGQNTEAFF

clone_size: once
d_call: TRBD1
v_call: TRBV18
j_call: TRBJ1-2
cdr3_aa: CASSIGQADYGYTF

clone_size: .
d_call: TRBD2
v_call: TRBV5-4
j_call: TRBJ2-3
cdr3_aa: CASSQGLAGVPMGTDTQYF

clone_size: .
d_call: .
v_call: TRBV6-7
j_call: TRBJ2-3
cdr3_aa: CASSPVRQHTDTQYF

clone_size: once
d_call: TRBD1
v_call: TRBV5-1
j_call: TRBJ1-1
cdr3_aa: CASSPPGQGTEAFF